Presented here are 24 T cell receptor beta chains from one specimen sequenced in a study of T cell therapy after organ transplantation. The method was immunoSEQ multiplex PCR; TCRdb's version includes in-frame clones alone and lacks a portion of them. The repertoire holds about 48,000 clones, with around 93% as singletons. The antigens these receptors bind are not known. Here the sequenced sample was CD8+ T cells from blood, taken before autologous CMV-specific T cell therapy. These receptors were collected from a human patient who had received a solid organ transplant and had CMV disease.

This chain links TRBV10-1 with TRBJ2-5; D possibly corresponds to TRBD2 (6 bases). CDR3 length: 16 amino acids. The V gene lost 0 bases and the J gene lost 2 bases, with 13 bases spanning the gap. Germline V gene sequence: CDR1 WNHNN, CDR2 SYGVQD (reference sequence). CDR3 DNA sequence: TGCGCCAGCAGTGAGTCGGGGGGACCGAAACAAGAGACCCAGTACTTC. It specifies CASSESGGPKQETQYF.

The chain recombines TRBV9 with TRBJ2-3; D is unclear. Germline values: CDR1 SGDLS, CDR2 YYNGEE. With 3 bases removed from V and 5 bases from J, the gap between germline ends came to 7 bases. The CDR3 has 12 residues. CDR3 sequence (DNA): TGTGCCAGCAGCGGAGAGGAAGATACGCAGTATTTT. Its protein is CASSGEEDTQYF. Based on the CDR3 plus reference TRBV9 and TRBJ2-3, the full variable domain is DSGVTQTPKHLITATGQRVTLRCSPRSGDLSVYWYQQSLDQGLQFLIQYYNGEERAKGNILERFSAQQFPDLHSELNLSSLELGDSALYFCASSGEEDTQYFGPGTRLTVL.

The V gene is TRBV7-9, the J gene TRBJ2-3; D may be TRBD2 (6 bases). Germline assignment: CDR1 SEHNR and CDR2 FQNEAQ (reference sequence). This CDR3 region has 15 residues. V shed 1 base and J shed 2 bases, with 10 bases lying between them. CDR3 sequence reads: CASSLGGALTDTQYF. For the CDR3, the DNA is TGTGCCAGCAGCTTAGGCGGGGCGCTCACAGATACGCAGTATTTT. The entire variable domain, with the rest obtained from reference TRBV7-9 and TRBJ2-3, is as follows: DTGVSQNPRHKITKRGQNVTFRCDPISEHNRLYWYRQTLGQGPEFLTYFQNEAQLEKSRLLSDRFSAERPKGSFSTLEIQRTEQGDSAMYLCASSLGGALTDTQYFGPGTRLTVL.

The V and J genes are TRBV7-9 and TRBJ1-6; D is uncertain. CDR1 SEHNR and CDR2 FQNEAQ come from the germline V gene (reference sequence). Trimming stripped 5 bases from V and 7 bases from J, with 3 bases between. The CDR3 totals 11 residues. The CDR3 spells CASSPNSPLHF. CDR3 sequence (DNA): TGTGCCAGCAGCCCGAATTCACCCCTCCACTTT.

The genes are TRBV25-1 and TRBJ2-7, with 9 bases that match TRBD1. The CDR3 is 16 residues long. V shed 1 base, J shed 6 bases, and the junction held 10 bases outside the gene matches. CDR1 and CDR2 from the germline V gene are MGHDK and SYGVNS. CDR3 region: CASSELGGGQGGEQYF. The CDR3 DNA reads TGTGCCAGCAGTGAATTGGGTGGGGGACAGGGAGGCGAGCAGTACTTC.

V and J are TRBV9 and TRBJ2-2; D not resolved. The CDR3 has 12 amino acids. The V and J ends lost 4 bases and 6 bases respectively, with 7 bases between them. Germline assignment: CDR1 SGDLS and CDR2 YYNGEE. CDR3 sequence reads: CASSFLAGELFF. For the CDR3, the DNA is TGTGCCAGCAGCTTTCTCGCCGGGGAGCTGTTTTTT. Using reference TRBV9 and TRBJ2-2 for the parts outside the CDR3, the full variable domain is DSGVTQTPKHLITATGQRVTLRCSPRSGDLSVYWYQQSLDQGLQFLIQYYNGEERAKGNILERFSAQQFPDLHSELNLSSLELGDSALYFCASSFLAGELFFGEGSRLTVL.

This chain connects TRBV6-5 to TRBJ1-2, with D unclear. Germline V CDR1 and CDR2: MNHEY, SVGAGI. Deletions cut 2 bases from V and 4 bases from J, with 8 bases between. The CDR3 consists of 13 residues. CDR3 nucleotide sequence: TGTGCCAGCAGTTACACCAGCTCCTATGGCTACACCTTC. Protein: CASSYTSSYGYTF.

This chain connects TRBV9 to TRBJ2-1; D not resolved. Trimming cost V 0 bases and J 0 bases, with 7 bases left between them. The CDR3 consists of 15 residues. Germline lookup yields CDR1 SGDLS and CDR2 YYNGEE. The CDR3: CASSVDRSSYNEQFF. CDR3 DNA sequence: TGTGCCAGCAGCGTAGATCGAAGCTCCTACAATGAGCAGTTCTTC. The complete variable domain, with remaining parts taken from reference TRBV9 and TRBJ2-1, reads DSGVTQTPKHLITATGQRVTLRCSPRSGDLSVYWYQQSLDQGLQFLIQYYNGEERAKGNILERFSAQQFPDLHSELNLSSLELGDSALYFCASSVDRSSYNEQFFGPGTRLTVL.

The gene calls are TRBV5-1 and TRBJ1-2; D is unresolved. This CDR3 has 17 residues. Trimming left V 5 bases short and J 0 bases short, with 20 bases between. From germline, CDR1 is SGHRS and CDR2 YFSETQ. The DNA of the CDR3 is TGCGCCAGCAGTCCGGTAACATACAGTAGAGCTAACTATGGCTACACCTTC. It codes for CASSPVTYSRANYGYTF. The full variable domain, its missing parts supplied by reference TRBV5-1 and TRBJ1-2, is KAGVTQTPRYLIKTRGQQVTLSCSPISGHRSVSWYQQTPGQGLQFLFEYFSETQRNKGNFPGRFSGRQFSNSRSEMNVSTLELGDSALYLCASSPVTYSRANYGYTFGSGTRLTVV.

In this sample, this clone turned up once. The chain employs TRBV4-3 and TRBJ1-5; D is unclear. CDR3 length: 15 residues. The germline V gene has CDR1 LGHNA and CDR2 YSLEER. Trimming removed 1 base from V and 4 bases from J, with 11 bases in between. This chain's CDR3 is CASSQVMSANQPQHF. The CDR3 nucleotides are TGCGCCAGCAGCCAAGTTATGTCCGCGAATCAGCCCCAGCATTTT.

The CDR3 DNA reads TGTGCCTCCAGGGGATTGAACACTGAAGCTTTCTTT. This sequence encodes CASRGLNTEAFF. The chain carries TRBV19 and TRBJ1-1; possible D gene TRBD1, 6 bases. Germline V CDR1 and CDR2: LNHDA, SQIVND (reference sequence). The CDR3 runs to 12 residues. V lost 11 bases, J lost 0 bases, and 10 bases lay in between.

The chain joins TRBV30 to TRBJ1-1; no reliable D call. The germline V gene has CDR1 GTSNPN and CDR2 SVGIG (reference sequence). CDR3 length equals 13 residues. Trimming cost V 0 bases and J 4 bases, with 9 bases left between them. CDR3 sequence: CAWSVLDSTEAFF. The CDR3 bases are TGTGCCTGGAGTGTTCTGGATAGCACTGAAGCTTTCTTT. Complete variable domain (other parts from reference TRBV30 and TRBJ1-1): SQTIHQWPATLVQPVGSPLSLECTVEGTSNPNLYWYRQAAGRGLQLLFYSVGIGQISSEVPQNLSASRPQDRQFILSSKKLLLSDSGFYLCAWSVLDSTEAFFGQGTRLTVV.

V and J are TRBV29-1 and TRBJ1-1, with D perhaps matching TRBD1 (6 bases). CDR1 SQVTM and CDR2 ANQGSEA come from the germline V gene. V was pared by 5 bases and J by 0 bases, with 7 bases between. CDR3 length equals 12 residues. CDR3 nucleotides: TGCAGCGTTACAGGGATGAACACTGAAGCTTTCTTT. Amino acid sequence: CSVTGMNTEAFF.

This clone has a single count. The chain uses TRBV5-6 and TRBJ2-3; D perhaps matches TRBD1 (5 bases). The CDR3 runs 17 residues. Looked up from germline, CDR1 is SGHDT and CDR2 is YYEEEE. With 4 bases removed from V and 0 bases from J, the gap between germline ends came to 18 bases. The CDR3 nucleotides read TGTGCCAGCAGCCCCGCCCCTTGGGGCCTTAGCACAGATACGCAGTATTTT. It yields the protein CASSPAPWGLSTDTQYF.

The chain combines TRBV14 with TRBJ1-2; no definite D call. Germline V gives CDR1 SGHDN, CDR2 FVKESK. Trimming removed 4 bases at V and 0 bases at J, with 18 bases between. This CDR3 has 17 amino acids. The CDR3 sequence: CASSPLGEEEANYGYTF. CDR3 bases: TGTGCCAGCAGCCCTCTCGGTGAAGAAGAAGCTAACTATGGCTACACCTTC.

This chain links TRBV5-1 with TRBJ2-1, with D maybe TRBD1 (5 bases). The V end was cut by 4 bases, the J end by 8 bases, with 10 bases between. The CDR3 loop spans 12 amino acids. Looked up from germline, CDR1 is SGHRS and CDR2 is YFSETQ. This chain's CDR3 is CASSVRVDEQFF. Written as DNA, the CDR3 is TGCGCCAGCAGCGTCAGGGTCGATGAGCAGTTCTTC. Full variable domain (outside the CDR3, taken from reference TRBV5-1 and TRBJ2-1): KAGVTQTPRYLIKTRGQQVTLSCSPISGHRSVSWYQQTPGQGLQFLFEYFSETQRNKGNFPGRFSGRQFSNSRSEMNVSTLELGDSALYLCASSVRVDEQFFGPGTRLTVL.

The chain has TRBV7-9 and TRBJ2-2, with D perhaps matching TRBD2 (5 bases). Trimming shortened V by 5 bases and J by 8 bases, and 15 bases separated the two germline ends. This CDR3 is 14 amino acids long. Germline V lookup: CDR1 SEHNR, CDR2 FQNEAQ (reference sequence). The CDR3 here is CASSEEARAGELFF. CDR3 DNA: TGTGCCAGCAGCGAGGAGGCGAGGGCTGGGGAGCTGTTTTTT.

The chain has TRBV9 and TRBJ2-7; D is possibly TRBD1 or TRBD2 (6 bases each). CDR1 SGDLS and CDR2 YYNGEE come from the germline V gene. This CDR3 region has 14 residues. The ends were cut back, 3 bases at V and 3 bases at J, with 13 bases in the middle. The CDR3 coding sequence is TGTGCCAGCAGCGCAGGGGACTGGTTCTACGAGCAGTACTTC. Encoded protein: CASSAGDWFYEQYF.

This clone showed up just once. The rearrangement links TRBV10-3 to TRBJ1-1, with unresolved D. The CDR3 consists of 16 residues. V gave up 0 bases and J gave up 1 base, with 12 bases separating them. Germline V gene data show CDR1 as ENHRY and CDR2 as SYGVKD. The CDR3 nucleotides are TGTGCCATCAGTGAGTCCTCGGGAGGCCCGAACACTGAAGCTTTCTTT. Residues: CAISESSGGPNTEAFF.

The V and J genes are TRBV7-6 and TRBJ1-5, with 10 bases fitting TRBD1. The CDR3 is 14 residues long. V lost 6 bases and J lost 7; bases outside the gene matches: 6. CDR1 SGHVS and CDR2 FNYEAQ come from the germline V gene. The CDR3 sequence: CASSTRDRGQPQHF. In DNA, the CDR3 is TGTGCCAGCAGTACCCGGGACAGGGGCCAGCCCCAGCATTTT.

This clone was detected only once. V and J are TRBV11-2 and TRBJ2-5; TRBD1 agrees at 9 bases. The V gene's germline CDR1 is SGHAT and CDR2 FQNNGV. This CDR3 spans 15 amino acids. V gave up 5 bases and J gave up 5 bases; unmatched junction bases: 9. CDR3 sequence reads: CASSPRDREEETQYF. Here the CDR3 DNA reads TGTGCCAGCAGCCCCCGGGACAGGGAAGAGGAGACCCAGTACTTC.

The chain has TRBV9 and TRBJ1-1; 9 nucleotides match TRBD1. Germline CDR1 is SGDLS and CDR2 is YYNGEE. V lost 3 bases to trimming and J lost 1 base; unmatched junction nucleotides: 4. CDR3 size: 15 residues. As DNA, the CDR3 is TGTGCCAGCAGCGCGAGGACAGGGGCGAACACTGAAGCTTTCTTT. Amino acids: CASSARTGANTEAFF.

This chain joins TRBV10-3 and TRBJ2-1, with 9 bases fitting TRBD1. With 11 bases clipped from V and 5 bases from J, the junction kept 7 bases outside the gene matches. The CDR3 covers 13 residues. Germline V lookup: CDR1 ENHRY, CDR2 SYGVKD. In DNA, the CDR3 is TGTGCCGGCCGGGACAGGGTGGACAATGAGCAGTTCTTC. It yields the protein CAGRDRVDNEQFF.

This chain joins TRBV4-1 and TRBJ2-7, with 10 bases identical to TRBD1. Trimming cost V 2 bases and J 3 bases; bases outside gene matches: 13. CDR1 and CDR2 (germline): MGHRA, YSYEKL. This CDR3 spans 18 amino acids. The CDR3 loop reads CASSQRSKDRGLIYEQYF. In nucleotides, the CDR3 is TGCGCCAGCAGCCAACGTTCAAAAGACAGGGGGCTTATCTACGAGCAGTACTTC.